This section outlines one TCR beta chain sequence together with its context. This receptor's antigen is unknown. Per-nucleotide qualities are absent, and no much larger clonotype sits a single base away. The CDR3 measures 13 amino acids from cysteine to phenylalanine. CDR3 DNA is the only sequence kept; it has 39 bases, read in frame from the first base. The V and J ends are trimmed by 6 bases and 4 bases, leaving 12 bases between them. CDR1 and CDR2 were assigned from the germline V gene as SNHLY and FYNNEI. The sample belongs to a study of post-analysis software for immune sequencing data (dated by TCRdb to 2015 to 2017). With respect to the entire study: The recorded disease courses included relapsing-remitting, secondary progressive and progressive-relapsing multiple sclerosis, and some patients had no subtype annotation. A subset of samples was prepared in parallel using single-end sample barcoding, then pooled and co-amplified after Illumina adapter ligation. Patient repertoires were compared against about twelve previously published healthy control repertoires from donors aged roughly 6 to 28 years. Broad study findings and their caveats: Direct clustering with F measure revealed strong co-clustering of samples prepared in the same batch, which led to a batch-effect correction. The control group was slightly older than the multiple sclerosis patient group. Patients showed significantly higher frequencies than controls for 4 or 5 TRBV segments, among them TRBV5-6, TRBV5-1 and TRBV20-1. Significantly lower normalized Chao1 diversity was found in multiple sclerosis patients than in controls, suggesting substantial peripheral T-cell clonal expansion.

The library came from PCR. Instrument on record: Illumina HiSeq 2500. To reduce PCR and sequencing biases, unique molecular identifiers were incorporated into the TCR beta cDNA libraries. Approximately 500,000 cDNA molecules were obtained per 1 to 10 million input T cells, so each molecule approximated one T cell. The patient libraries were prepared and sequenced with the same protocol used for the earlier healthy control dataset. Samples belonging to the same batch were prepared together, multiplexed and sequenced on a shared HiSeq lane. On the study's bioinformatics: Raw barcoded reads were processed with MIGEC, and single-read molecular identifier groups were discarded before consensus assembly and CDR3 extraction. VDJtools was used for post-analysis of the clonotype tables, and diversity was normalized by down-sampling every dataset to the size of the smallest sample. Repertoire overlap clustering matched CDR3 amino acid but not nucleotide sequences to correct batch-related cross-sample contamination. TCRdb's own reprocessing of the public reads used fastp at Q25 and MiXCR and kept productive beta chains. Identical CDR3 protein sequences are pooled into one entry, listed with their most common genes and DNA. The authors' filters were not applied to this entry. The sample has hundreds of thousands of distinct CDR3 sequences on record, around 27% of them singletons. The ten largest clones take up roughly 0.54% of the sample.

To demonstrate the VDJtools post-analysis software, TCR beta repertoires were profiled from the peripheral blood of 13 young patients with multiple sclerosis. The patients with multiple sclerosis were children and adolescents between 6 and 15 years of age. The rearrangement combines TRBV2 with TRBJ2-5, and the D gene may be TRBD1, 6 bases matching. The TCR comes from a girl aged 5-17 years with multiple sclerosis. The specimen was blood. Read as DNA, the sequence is TGTGCCAGCAGAGAAAACAGGGCAGAGACCCAGTACTTC. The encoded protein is CASRENRAETQYF. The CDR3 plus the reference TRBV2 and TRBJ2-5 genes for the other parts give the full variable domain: EPEVTQTPSHQVTQMGQEVILRCVPISNHLYFYWYRQILGQKVEFLVSFYNNEISEKSEIFDDQFSVERPDGSNFTLKIRSTKLEDSAMYFCASRENRAETQYFGPGTRLLVL.